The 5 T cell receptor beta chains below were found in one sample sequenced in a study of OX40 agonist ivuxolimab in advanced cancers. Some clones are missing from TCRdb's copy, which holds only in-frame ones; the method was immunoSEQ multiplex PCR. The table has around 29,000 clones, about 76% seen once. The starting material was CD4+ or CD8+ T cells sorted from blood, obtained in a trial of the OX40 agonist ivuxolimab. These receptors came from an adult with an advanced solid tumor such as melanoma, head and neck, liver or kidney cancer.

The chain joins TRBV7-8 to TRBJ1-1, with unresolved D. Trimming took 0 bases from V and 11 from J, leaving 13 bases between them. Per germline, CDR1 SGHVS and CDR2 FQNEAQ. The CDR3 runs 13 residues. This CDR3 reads CASSLARLREAFF. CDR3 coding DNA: TGTGCCAGCAGCTTAGCGAGGCTCCGGGAGGCTTTCTTT.

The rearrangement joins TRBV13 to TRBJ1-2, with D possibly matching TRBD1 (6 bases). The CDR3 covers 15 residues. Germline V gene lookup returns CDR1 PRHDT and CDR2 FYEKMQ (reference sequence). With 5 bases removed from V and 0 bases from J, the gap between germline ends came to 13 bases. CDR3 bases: TGTGCCAGCAGCCGCGGACAGCTTCCTAACTATGGCTACACCTTC. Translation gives CASSRGQLPNYGYTF.

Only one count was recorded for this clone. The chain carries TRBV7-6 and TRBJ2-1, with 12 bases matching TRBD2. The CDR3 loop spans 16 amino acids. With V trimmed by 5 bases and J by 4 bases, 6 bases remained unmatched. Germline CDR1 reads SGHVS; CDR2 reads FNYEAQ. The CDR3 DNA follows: TGTGCCAGCAGCCAGCGGACTAGCGGGGATTACAATGAGCAGTTCTTC. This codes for CASSQRTSGDYNEQFF. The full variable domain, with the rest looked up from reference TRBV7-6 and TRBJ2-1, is GAGVSQSPRYKVTKRGQDVALRCDPISGHVSLYWYRQALGQGPEFLTYFNYEAQQDKSGLPNDRFSAERPEGSISTLTIQRTEQRDSAMYRCASSQRTSGDYNEQFFGPGTRLTVL.

CDR3 coding DNA: TGTGCCAGCAGCGTAGCGGGGGGGATAGATACGCAGTATTTT. This translates into CASSVAGGIDTQYF. The chain is built from TRBV9 and TRBJ2-3, with 8 bases lining up with TRBD2. The V and J ends lost 0 bases and 5 bases, in that order; junction bases with no gene match: 2. Germline assignment: CDR1 SGDLS and CDR2 YYNGEE. The CDR3 has 14 amino acids.

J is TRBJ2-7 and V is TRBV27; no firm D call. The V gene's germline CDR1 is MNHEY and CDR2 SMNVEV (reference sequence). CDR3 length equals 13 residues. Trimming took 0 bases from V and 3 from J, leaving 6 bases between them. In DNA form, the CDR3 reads TGTGCCAGCAGTTTATCGCTCAGCTACGAGCAGTACTTC. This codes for CASSLSLSYEQYF.